This TCR beta chain appears in the sequencing data of a study of regulatory T cells in long-lasting Graves disease. Study-wide results and limits: Persistent disease was characterized by preferential usage of TRBV28, TRBJ1-2 and TRBJ2-5. Having only a small sample size may have limited accuracy. Newly diagnosed patients shared more than 750 public clonotypes; persistent patients shared about 2,700.

This clonotype was observed a few times. Its specificity is unknown. Documented time point: newly diagnosed GD, antithyroid drugs for less than 3 months. PBMC-derived RNA was used for the TCR library. Combining iRepertoire HTBI primers with Arm-PCR of CDR3 regions, the authors built TCR beta libraries. MiXCR, run by TCRdb on the multiplex PCR reads, gives a single entry per CDR3 protein. The table has some 600,000 distinct CDR3 sequences, roughly a sixth seen once. Trimming took 0 bases from V and 1 from J; bases not matched to a gene: 9. The CDR3 is 19 residues long. The germline CDR1 and CDR2 sequences are PRHDT and FYEKMQ (reference sequence). These data were also filed under a second study, of T cells in Graves' hyperthyroidism and ophthalmopathy. According to that study: HTBI primers were the set used in a first-round RT-PCR of the TCR CDR3.

The chain links TRBV13 to TRBJ2-5; 12 bases align to TRBD2. The source is a man between 18 and 35 years old with Graves disease. Source: peripheral blood mononuclear cells (PBMCs), taken at new diagnosis, from a patient treated with antithyroid drugs. CDR3 sequence (DNA): TGTGCCAGCAGCTTAGGGGGGCGACTAGCGGGGGAGACCCAAGAGACCCAGTACTTC. The encoded protein is CASSLGGRLAGETQETQYF. Together with reference TRBV13 and TRBJ2-5, the CDR3 gives the full variable domain: AAGVIQSPRHLIKEKRETATLKCYPIPRHDTVYWYQQGPGQDPQFLISFYEKMQSDKGSIPDRFSAQQFSDYHSELNMSSLELGDSALYFCASSLGGRLAGETQETQYFGPGTRLLVL.